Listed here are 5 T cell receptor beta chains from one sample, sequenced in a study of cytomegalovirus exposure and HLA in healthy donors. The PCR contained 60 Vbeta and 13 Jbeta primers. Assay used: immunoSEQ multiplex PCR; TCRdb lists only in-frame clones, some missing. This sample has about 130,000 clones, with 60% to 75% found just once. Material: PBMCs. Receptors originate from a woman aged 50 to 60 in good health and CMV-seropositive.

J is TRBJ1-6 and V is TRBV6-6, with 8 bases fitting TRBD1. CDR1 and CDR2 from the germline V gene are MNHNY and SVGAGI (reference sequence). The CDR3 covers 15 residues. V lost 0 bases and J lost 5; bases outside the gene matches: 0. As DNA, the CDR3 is TGTGCCAGCAGTTACTCGACAGGGGATAATTCACCCCTCCACTTT. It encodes CASSYSTGDNSPLHF.

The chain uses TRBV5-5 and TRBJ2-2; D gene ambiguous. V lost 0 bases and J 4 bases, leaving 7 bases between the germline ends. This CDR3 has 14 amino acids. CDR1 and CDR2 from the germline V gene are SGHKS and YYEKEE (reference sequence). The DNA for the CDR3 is TGTGCCAGCAGCTTGGTGGCAGGCACCGGGGAGCTGTTTTTT. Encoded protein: CASSLVAGTGELFF. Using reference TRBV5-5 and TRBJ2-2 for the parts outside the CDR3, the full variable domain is DAGVTQSPTHLIKTRGQQVTLRCSPISGHKSVSWYQQVLGQGPQFIFQYYEKEERGRGNFPDRFSARQFPNYSSELNVNALLLGDSALYLCASSLVAGTGELFFGEGSRLTVL.

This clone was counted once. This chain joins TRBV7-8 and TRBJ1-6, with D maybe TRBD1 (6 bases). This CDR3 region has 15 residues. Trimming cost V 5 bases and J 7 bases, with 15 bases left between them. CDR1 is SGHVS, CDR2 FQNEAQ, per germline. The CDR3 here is CASSPPQGLNSPLHF. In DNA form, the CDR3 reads TGTGCCAGCAGCCCACCGCAGGGGTTGAATTCACCCCTCCACTTT. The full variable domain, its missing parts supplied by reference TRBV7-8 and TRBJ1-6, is GAGVSQSPRYKVAKRGQDVALRCDPISGHVSLFWYQQALGQGPEFLTYFQNEAQLDKSGLPSDRFFAERPEGSVSTLKIQRTQQEDSAVYLCASSPPQGLNSPLHFGNGTRLTVT.

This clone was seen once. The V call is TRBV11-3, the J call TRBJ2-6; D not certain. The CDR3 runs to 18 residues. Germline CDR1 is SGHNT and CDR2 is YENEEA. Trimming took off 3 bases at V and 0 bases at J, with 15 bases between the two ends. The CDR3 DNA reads TGTGCCAGCAGCTTTAGTTCCATAGTCGGCTCTGGGGCCAACGTCCTGACTTTC. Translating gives CASSFSSIVGSGANVLTF.

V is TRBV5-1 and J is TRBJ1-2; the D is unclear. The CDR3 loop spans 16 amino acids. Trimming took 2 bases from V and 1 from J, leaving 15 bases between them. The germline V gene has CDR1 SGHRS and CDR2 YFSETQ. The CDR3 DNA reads TGCGCCAGCAGCTTAAAGGCGTCCGGGAATAACTATGGCTACACCTTC. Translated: CASSLKASGNNYGYTF.